This TCR beta chain is drawn from a study of T cell repertoires in cytomegalovirus infection. Looking at the study overall: Both CMV infection and a matching HLA type were indicated by public TCR beta signatures. Findings and caveats of the study: In two of eight donors, the top clonotype was HLA-C-restricted CMV-specific. Pooled public TCR beta family frequency picked out CMV carriers with the relevant HLA.

This clonotype was observed a single time. Its target is unknown. It may be a read error: a sequence one base away is much more abundant. Germline V gives CDR1 SGHTA, CDR2 FQGNSA. Trimming removed 5 bases from V and 11 bases from J, with 19 bases in between. CDR3 length equals 14 residues. Each CDR3 protein is one row after TCRdb ran MiXCR on the reads. The data show over 250,000 distinct CDR3 sequences, about 23% seen once. This chain connects TRBV7-2 to TRBJ2-1; D not certain. Sequenced input: PBMCs. This TCR was recovered from a human donor in good health (CMV status not recorded). Some clones in this sample may be carry-over from other donors' samples. DNA for the CDR3: TGTGCCAGCAGCACCTCAGTCGGGCTCAAGAAGCAGTTCTTC. Protein product: CASSTSVGLKKQFF.